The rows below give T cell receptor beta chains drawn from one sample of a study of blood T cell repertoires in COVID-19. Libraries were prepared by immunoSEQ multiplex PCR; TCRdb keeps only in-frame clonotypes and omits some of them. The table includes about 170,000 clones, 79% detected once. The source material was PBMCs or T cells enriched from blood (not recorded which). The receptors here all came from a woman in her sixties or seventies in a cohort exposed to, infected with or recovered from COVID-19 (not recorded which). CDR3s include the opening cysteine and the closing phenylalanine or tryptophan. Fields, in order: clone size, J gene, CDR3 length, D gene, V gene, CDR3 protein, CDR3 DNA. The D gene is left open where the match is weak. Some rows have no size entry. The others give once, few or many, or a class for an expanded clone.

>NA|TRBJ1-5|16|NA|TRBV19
CASSKQGDLGNQPQHF
TGTGCCAGTAGTAAACAGGGTGATCTGGGGAATCAGCCCCAGCATTTT
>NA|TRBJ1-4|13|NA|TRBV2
CASTPEFYEKLFF
TGTGCCAGCACCCCGGAGTTCTATGAAAAACTGTTTTTT
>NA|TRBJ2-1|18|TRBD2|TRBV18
CASSPRGELSGSANEQFF
TGTGCCAGCTCACCCCGTGGTGAGTTAAGCGGGAGTGCAAATGAGCAGTTCTTC
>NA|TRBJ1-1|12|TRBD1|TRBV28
CATIRDREEAFF
TGTGCCACCATAAGGGACAGGGAAGAAGCTTTCTTT
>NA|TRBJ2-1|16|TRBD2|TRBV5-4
CASTDELAVSYNEQFF
TGTGCCAGCACCGACGAACTAGCGGTCTCCTACAATGAGCAGTTCTTC
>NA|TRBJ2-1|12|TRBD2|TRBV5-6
CASSTTSGRQFF
TGTGCCAGCAGCACCACTAGCGGTAGGCAGTTCTTC
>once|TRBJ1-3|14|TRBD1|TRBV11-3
CASTLGQGENTIYF
TGTGCCAGCACCTTGGGACAGGGGGAAAACACCATATATTTT
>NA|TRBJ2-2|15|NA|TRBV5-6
CASSLIKAYTGELFF
TGTGCCAGCAGCTTGATAAAAGCATACACCGGGGAGCTGTTTTTT
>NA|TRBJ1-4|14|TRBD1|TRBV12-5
CASGLGTGGEKLFF
TGTGCTAGTGGTTTGGGGACAGGGGGCGAAAAACTGTTTTTT
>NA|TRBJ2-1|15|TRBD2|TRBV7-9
CASSRVAGGGNEQFF
TGTGCCAGCAGCCGTGTAGCGGGAGGGGGCAATGAGCAGTTCTTC
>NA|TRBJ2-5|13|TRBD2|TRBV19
CASRRGRGETQYF
TGTGCCAGTAGGCGAGGGAGGGGAGAGACCCAGTACTTC
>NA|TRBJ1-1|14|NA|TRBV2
CASSDGEGRPEAFF
TGTGCCAGCAGTGACGGGGAAGGAAGGCCTGAAGCTTTCTTT
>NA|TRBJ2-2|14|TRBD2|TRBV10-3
CATSGKGEPGELFF
TGTGCCACTAGCGGGAAGGGGGAACCCGGGGAGCTGTTTTTT
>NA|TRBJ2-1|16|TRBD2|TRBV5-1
CASSHPGTSGDNEQFF
TGCGCCAGCAGCCATCCCGGGACTAGCGGAGACAATGAGCAGTTCTTC
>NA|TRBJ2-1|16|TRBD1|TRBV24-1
CATSDPRQGAVNEQFF
TGTGCCACCAGTGACCCTAGACAGGGGGCCGTCAATGAGCAGTTCTTC
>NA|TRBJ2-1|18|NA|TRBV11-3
CASSLVAGRGHSYNEQFF
TGTGCCAGCAGCTTAGTTGCGGGCAGGGGACACTCCTACAATGAGCAGTTCTTC
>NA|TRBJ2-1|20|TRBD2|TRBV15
CATSPRTRRGGARPPAEQFF
TGTGCCACCAGCCCCCGGACTAGAAGAGGAGGTGCACGGCCCCCCGCTGAGCAGTTCTTC